The text below deals with one T cell receptor (beta chain). Antigen: not known. Only in-frame clones appear in the TCRdb table, and some are missing; sequencing was by immunoSEQ multiplex PCR. There are some 500,000 clones in the sample; approximately 77% occur only once, and more than 10% lies in the top ten. The source of the sample is a study of shared clonotypes between healthy human individuals. Whole-study findings and limits: Clonotype sharing among donors was thought likely to change with sequencing depth.

This TCR derives from a woman in her forties in good health. Some clones in this sample may be carry-over from other donors' samples. The specimen was PBMCs.

The CDR3 DNA reads TGTGCCAGCAGCCAAGATGGGCGGGAGGGGTCCTACGAGCAGTACTTC. Protein sequence: CASSQDGREGSYEQYF. The chain is built from TRBV4-2 and TRBJ2-7, with TRBD2 matching 9 bases. The germline gives CDR1 LGHNA, CDR2 YNFKEQ. V shed 0 bases, J shed 1 base, and the junction held 4 bases outside the gene matches. This CDR3 contains 16 residues.